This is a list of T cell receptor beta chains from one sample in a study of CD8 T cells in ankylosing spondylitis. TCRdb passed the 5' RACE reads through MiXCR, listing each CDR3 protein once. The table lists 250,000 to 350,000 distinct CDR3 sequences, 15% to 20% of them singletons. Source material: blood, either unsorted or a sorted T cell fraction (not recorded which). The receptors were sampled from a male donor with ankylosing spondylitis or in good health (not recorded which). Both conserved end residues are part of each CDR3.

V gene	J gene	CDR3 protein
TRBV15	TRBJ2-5	CATSLPGRKETQYF
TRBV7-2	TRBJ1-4	CASSRGSNEKLFF
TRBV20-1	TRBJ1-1	CSARRLLNTEAFF
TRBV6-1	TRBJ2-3	CASRGGGVADTQYF
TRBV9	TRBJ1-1	CASSPTSESFGAFF
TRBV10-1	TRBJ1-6	CASSEHSSNSPLHF
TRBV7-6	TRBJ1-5	CASSPGAGSQPQHF
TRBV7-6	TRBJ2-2	CASSRDSSGWGELFF
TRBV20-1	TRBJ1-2	CSARAPGQGAYGYTF
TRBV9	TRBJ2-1	CASSETSVSANEQFF
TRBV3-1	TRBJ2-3	CASSYDRGTDTQYF
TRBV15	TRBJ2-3	CATSRGQGGADTQYF